The present T cell receptor beta chain was sequenced within a study of blood T cell repertoires in COVID-19. In the study overall: PBMCs, B-cell-depleted T cells, or T cells were the source of the cDNA or gDNA that made up the material.

The method was immunoSEQ multiplex PCR; TCRdb's version includes in-frame clones alone and lacks a portion of them. The data hold roughly 34,000 clones, with 90% observed a single time. Trimming cost V 0 bases and J 1 base; bases outside gene matches: 3. The CDR3 runs to 15 residues. CDR1 and CDR2 (germline): SGHKS, YYEKEE (reference sequence). This sequence joins TRBV5-5 and TRBJ1-1; 7 bases align to TRBD1. What was sequenced was peripheral blood. The clonotype was recovered from a man aged 55 to 70 with active COVID-19. CDR3 protein: CASSLGDRGNTEAFF. The CDR3 region has the DNA TGTGCCAGCAGCTTGGGGGACAGAGGGAACACTGAAGCTTTCTTT.